The 31 T cell receptor beta chains given below trace back to one sample, sequenced in a study of T-cell memory formation after mild COVID-19. TCRdb processed the 5' RACE reads anew with MiXCR; each CDR3 protein has one entry. Of roughly 70,000 distinct CDR3 sequences listed, 16% are singletons. Material: PBMCs or a T cell subset sorted from them (not recorded which). The source of these receptors is an adult woman who had mild COVID-19 (a few samples of this study predate the infection). Cell type and time point are not known.

The chain employs TRBV7-8 and TRBJ1-2, with D possibly matching TRBD1 (6 bases). V was cut by 0 bases and J by 2 bases, with 16 bases left in between. The CDR3 contains 17 residues. Germline CDR1 reads SGHVS; CDR2 reads FQNEAQ. This CDR3 is CASSLAPGDTRNYGYTF. The CDR3, as DNA: TGTGCCAGCAGCTTAGCACCGGGGGACACAAGAAACTATGGCTACACCTTC.

This clonotype showed up just a few times. The V and J genes are TRBV12-3 or TRBV12-4 and TRBJ2-7; 7 nucleotides agree with TRBD1. The CDR3 is made up of 15 amino acids. The V segment lost 6 bases and the J segment 2 bases; nucleotides outside the gene matches: 10. Written as DNA, the CDR3 is TGTGCCAGCAGGAAAGGGACAGAATTTCCCTACGAGCAGTACTTC. Translated: CASRKGTEFPYEQYF.

This clonotype was seen a handful of times. The J gene is TRBJ2-4, the V gene TRBV5-4, with D perhaps assigned TRBD1 or TRBD2 (5 bases each). Trimming took 1 base from V and 6 from J, leaving 14 bases between them. CDR3 size: 15 residues. Germline V gives CDR1 SGHNT, CDR2 YYREEE (reference sequence). The CDR3 nucleotides read TGTGCCAGCAGCTTGAGGGTGGGGGAGCGAAACATTCAGTACTTC. Amino acid sequence: CASSLRVGERNIQYF.

The V and J genes are TRBV6-1 and TRBJ2-1; no reliable D call. Germline CDR1 MNHNS, CDR2 SASEGT. The CDR3 totals 12 residues. V gave up 7 bases and J gave up 5 bases, with 9 bases separating them. Here the CDR3 reads CASMQSNNEQFF. CDR3 DNA: TGTGCCAGCATGCAATCCAACAATGAGCAGTTCTTC.

Only a few counts were recorded for this clonotype. The chain is built from TRBV27 and TRBJ2-7, with D possibly TRBD2 on 6 matching bases. The V end was cut by 6 bases, the J end by 5 bases, with 17 bases between. This CDR3 has 14 residues. CDR1 MNHEY and CDR2 SMNVEV come from the germline V gene (reference sequence). The CDR3 DNA follows: TGTGCCAGCAGCGGAGGGTTGTTCGGCGACGAGCAGTACTTC. Translated, it gives CASSGGLFGDEQYF.

The chain links TRBV6-5 to TRBJ2-1; TRBD1 is a possible D gene (5 bases). Germline CDR1 and CDR2: MNHEY and SVGAGI. V was shortened by 0 bases and J by 9 bases, with 21 bases between the two germline ends. The CDR3 contains 17 residues. The CDR3 sequence is CASSYSQTEYHLGEQFF. For the CDR3, the DNA is TGTGCCAGCAGTTACTCACAGACAGAGTACCACCTGGGTGAGCAGTTCTTC.

This clonotype was seen a few times. The chain employs TRBV12-3 or TRBV12-4 and TRBJ1-5; D may be TRBD1 (5 bases). With 1 base removed from V and 6 bases from J, the gap between germline ends came to 10 bases. The CDR3 length is 14 residues. In DNA, the CDR3 is TGTGCCAGCAGTTTAGGCGGGGGAGGTCAGCCCCAGCATTTT. It yields the protein CASSLGGGGQPQHF.

This clonotype has just a few counts. V and J are TRBV19 and TRBJ2-1; 13 nucleotides match TRBD2. CDR1 LNHDA and CDR2 SQIVND come from the germline V gene (reference sequence). The CDR3 totals 18 residues. V lost 1 base, J lost 2 bases, and 5 bases stayed unmatched. The CDR3 nucleotides read TGTGCCAGTAGTATAGTAGGACTAGCGGGGGTCACCTACAATGAGCAGTTCTTC. Protein product: CASSIVGLAGVTYNEQFF.

This clonotype was observed a handful of times. The rearrangement joins TRBV12-3 or TRBV12-4 to TRBJ2-1, with 8 bases fitting TRBD2. The CDR3 loop spans 13 amino acids. V trimming: 10 bases; J trimming: 7 bases; junction bases outside the gene matches: 9. The DNA of the CDR3 is TGTGCCACCGGTGGGAGCGGGAGTAATGAGCAGTTCTTC. It encodes CATGGSGSNEQFF.

The chain recombines TRBV5-1 with TRBJ1-1; weak D call: TRBD1 (5 bases). Between the trimmed V and J ends, which lost 2 bases and 0 bases, there was a span of 11 bases. Germline CDR1 SGHRS, CDR2 YFSETQ. This CDR3 spans 15 amino acids. CDR3 amino acids: CASSLGRGMNTEAFF. The CDR3 DNA follows: TGCGCCAGCAGCTTAGGACGGGGGATGAACACTGAAGCTTTCTTT.

V and J are TRBV12-3 or TRBV12-4 and TRBJ2-1; D remains ambiguous. Between the trimmed V and J ends, which lost 5 bases and 0 bases, there was a span of 20 bases. This CDR3 region has 18 residues. The CDR3 protein is CASSLPRLAEHSYNEQFF. CDR3 coding DNA: TGTGCCAGCAGTCTTCCACGCCTCGCAGAACACTCCTACAATGAGCAGTTCTTC.

This clonotype was counted a few times. The chain recombines TRBV7-6 with TRBJ1-3; tentative D call: TRBD1 (5 bases). The CDR3 spans 14 residues. V gave up 1 base and J gave up 2 bases, with 6 bases separating them. CDR1 and CDR2 (germline): SGHVS, FNYEAQ. CDR3 in DNA: TGTGCCAGCAGCTTAGGGGGGACTGGAAACACCATATATTTT. It translates to CASSLGGTGNTIYF.

This chain uses TRBV7-8 with TRBJ2-2; 15 positions match TRBD2. The CDR3 has 20 residues. V gave up 5 bases and J gave up 2 bases; unmatched junction bases: 12. In germline, CDR1 is SGHVS, CDR2 FQNEAQ. CDR3 region: CASSTPPGLAGGLNTGELFF. The CDR3 coding sequence is TGTGCCAGCAGCACACCACCGGGACTAGCGGGGGGCCTCAACACCGGGGAGCTGTTTTTT.

The DNA for the CDR3 is TGCGCCAGCAGCCAAGCGGGGGTGGATAGCGGGAGGGGGAGCTCCTACAATGAGCAGTTCTTC. It yields the protein CASSQAGVDSGRGSSYNEQFF. The chain recombines TRBV4-3 with TRBJ2-1; TRBD2 matches 11 bases. Trimming took 1 base from V and 0 from J; bases not matched to a gene: 14. CDR1 and CDR2 from the germline V gene are LGHNA and YSLEER. The length of the CDR3 is 21 residues.

This clonotype was detected only a few times. V and J are TRBV11-1 and TRBJ2-7; D might be TRBD1 (6 bases). CDR3 length: 14 amino acids. CDR1 is SGHAT, CDR2 FQDESV, per germline (reference sequence). With 6 bases removed from V and 1 base from J, the gap between germline ends came to 13 bases. The CDR3: CASSHSQGSYEQYF. The CDR3 coding sequence is TGTGCCAGCAGTCACTCGCAGGGGTCCTACGAGCAGTACTTC.

The V call is TRBV12-3 or TRBV12-4, the J call TRBJ2-2; maybe TRBD2 (6 bases). V was cut by 3 bases and J by 8 bases, with 19 bases left in between. The CDR3 length is 16 residues. This CDR3 is CASSFAVGGWAGELFF. CDR3 DNA: TGTGCCAGCAGTTTCGCGGTGGGAGGTTGGGCGGGGGAGCTGTTTTTT.

This clonotype was seen a few times. The CDR3 sequence is CASSVTGALGAEAFF. CDR3 DNA sequence: TGTGCCAGCAGCGTGACAGGGGCCCTCGGGGCTGAAGCTTTCTTT. The rearrangement joins TRBV9 to TRBJ1-1, with 8 bases matching TRBD1. Germline lookup yields CDR1 SGDLS and CDR2 YYNGEE. CDR3 size: 15 residues. Trimming at V came to 2 bases and at J to 6 bases, leaving 9 bases not matched to a gene.

This clonotype showed up just a few times. The chain couples TRBV5-1 to TRBJ1-1; the D gene is possibly TRBD1 (5 bases). The ends were cut back, 0 bases at V and 3 bases at J, with 12 bases in the middle. In germline, CDR1 is SGHRS, CDR2 YFSETQ. The length of the CDR3 is 15 residues. CDR3 sequence reads: CASSLAGADHTEAFF. The CDR3 nucleotides read TGCGCCAGCAGCTTGGCCGGGGCGGACCACACTGAAGCTTTCTTT.

The CDR3 protein is CSARIGHGGNTIYF. CDR3 DNA: TGCAGTGCTAGAATCGGACATGGAGGAAACACCATATATTTT. This chain joins TRBV20-1 and TRBJ1-3, with D possibly TRBD1 on 5 matching bases. The CDR3 runs to 14 residues. V lost 2 bases and J lost 4, with 12 bases in between. Germline CDR1 is DFQATT and CDR2 is SNEGSKA (reference sequence).

This clonotype was seen only a few times. The V gene is TRBV4-3, the J gene TRBJ2-1, with 10 bases matching TRBD2. Germline assignment: CDR1 LGHNA and CDR2 YSLEER. The CDR3 runs 17 residues. J gave up 8 bases and V 4 bases, and 14 bases lay outside the gene matches. CDR3 sequence reads: CASSPRIGLAGVHEQFF. The CDR3 coding sequence is TGCGCCAGCAGCCCCCGGATCGGTCTAGCGGGAGTTCATGAGCAGTTCTTC.

Only a few counts were recorded for this clonotype. This chain links TRBV6-2 or TRBV6-3 with TRBJ2-2, with D perhaps given as TRBD1 or TRBD2 (6 bases each). V dropped 6 bases and J dropped 3 bases, with 17 bases sitting between them. This CDR3 has 16 amino acids. The germline gives CDR1 MNHEY, CDR2 SVGEGT. CDR3 sequence: CASSLPAGDYTGELFF. In DNA, the CDR3 is TGTGCCAGCAGCCTCCCCGCAGGGGACTACACCGGGGAGCTGTTTTTT.

This clonotype has just a few counts. V is TRBV7-9 and J is TRBJ2-5, with D uncertain. Germline V gives CDR1 SEHNR, CDR2 FQNEAQ (reference sequence). The CDR3 consists of 13 residues. V lost 4 bases and J lost 2, with 8 bases in between. CDR3 nucleotides: TGTGCCAGCAGCTCAACCTTACAAGAGACCCAGTACTTC. Protein sequence: CASSSTLQETQYF. Using reference TRBV7-9 and TRBJ2-5 for the parts outside the CDR3, the full variable domain is DTGVSQNPRHKITKRGQNVTFRCDPISEHNRLYWYRQTLGQGPEFLTYFQNEAQLEKSRLLSDRFSAERPKGSFSTLEIQRTEQGDSAMYLCASSSTLQETQYFGPGTRLLVL.

Only a few counts were recorded for this clonotype. This sequence joins TRBV7-9 and TRBJ1-6; unclear D gene. Germline CDR1 is SEHNR and CDR2 is FQNEAQ (reference sequence). Trimming took 5 bases from V and 7 from J, leaving 9 bases between them. This CDR3 has 13 amino acids. CDR3 sequence reads: CASSPPGNSPLHF. In DNA, the CDR3 is TGTGCCAGCAGCCCTCCGGGAAATTCACCCCTCCACTTT.

This clonotype is deemed medium-sized. V and J are TRBV27 and TRBJ2-7; 9 positions agree with TRBD2. Looked up from germline, CDR1 is MNHEY and CDR2 is SMNVEV (reference sequence). V shed 5 bases, J shed 5 bases, and the junction held 7 bases outside the gene matches. The CDR3 consists of 14 residues. As DNA, the CDR3 is TGTGCCAGCAGTATTAGCGGGAGTCAGAACGAGCAGTACTTC. Protein: CASSISGSQNEQYF.

The V gene is TRBV5-6, the J gene TRBJ2-5, with TRBD2 matching over 8 bases. J gave up 0 bases and V 0 bases, and 4 bases lay outside the gene matches. The CDR3 spans 16 residues. Germline values: CDR1 SGHDT, CDR2 YYEEEE. The CDR3 nucleotides read TGTGCCAGCAGCTTGGCGGGAGGGGGATACCAAGAGACCCAGTACTTC. It is translated as CASSLAGGGYQETQYF.

The chain combines TRBV21-1 with TRBJ1-1. TRBV21-1 is given as a pseudogene. This CDR3 comprises 15 residues. The CDR3 spells CASSKRKGVSTEAFF. DNA for the CDR3: TGTGCCAGCAGCAAAAGGAAAGGCGTGAGCACTGAAGCTTTCTTT.

This clonotype was found a few times. The genes are TRBV20-1 and TRBJ2-1; 8 bases align to TRBD2. Unmatched junction bases numbered 14, after V lost 3 bases and J lost 4 bases. Germline V gene lookup returns CDR1 DFQATT and CDR2 SNEGSKA (reference sequence). The CDR3 is 17 amino acids. This CDR3 reads CSARAGGTSGSYNEQFF. CDR3 DNA: TGCAGTGCTAGGGCGGGGGGTACTAGCGGATCTTACAATGAGCAGTTCTTC.

The chain carries TRBV7-2 and TRBJ2-7; TRBD2 aligns across 12 bases. J lost 4 bases, V lost 2 bases, and 12 bases had no gene match. CDR3 length: 18 residues. Germline-derived CDR1 and CDR2 are SGHTA and FQGNSA. As DNA, the CDR3 is TGTGCCAGCAGCTTATCCGGTCTAGCGGGGGGGAGGATGTACGAGCAGTACTTC. Its translation is CASSLSGLAGGRMYEQYF. The variable domain in full, completed from reference TRBV7-2 and TRBJ2-7, reads GAGVSQSPSNKVTEKGKDVELRCDPISGHTALYWYRQSLGQGLEFLIYFQGNSAPDKSGLPSDRFSAERTGGSVSTLTIQRTQQEDSAVYLCASSLSGLAGGRMYEQYFGPGTRLTVT.

V and J are TRBV12-3 or TRBV12-4 and TRBJ2-5; 7 bases are a match to TRBD1. The trim removed 3 bases at V and 4 bases at J, leaving 5 bases unmatched. The CDR3 has 14 residues. CDR3 residues: CASSLVSGGETQYF. The DNA for the CDR3 is TGTGCCAGCAGTTTGGTGTCAGGGGGAGAGACCCAGTACTTC.

Only a few counts were recorded for this clonotype. This rearrangement joins TRBV7-9 to TRBJ2-7, with D hard to call. The CDR3 runs 13 residues. The ends were cut back, 3 bases at V and 10 bases at J, with 16 bases in the middle. Per germline, CDR1 SEHNR and CDR2 FQNEAQ (reference sequence). The CDR3: CASSFALTELQYF. The CDR3, as DNA: TGTGCCAGCAGCTTCGCGCTGACGGAGCTCCAGTACTTC.

The chain links TRBV4-1 to TRBJ1-2, with D maybe TRBD1 (5 bases). Germline V gene sequence: CDR1 MGHRA, CDR2 YSYEKL. The CDR3 covers 16 residues. Between the trimmed V and J ends, which lost 4 bases and 6 bases, there was a span of 21 bases. DNA of the CDR3: TGCGCCAGCAGCCGAACGGGACGGCAGGGCTCTCATGGCTACACCTTC. Translating gives CASSRTGRQGSHGYTF.